This T cell receptor beta chain was captured by sequencing in a study of blood T cell repertoires in COVID-19. Study summary: Both acute and convalescent COVID-19 samples were obtained from the United States, Italy and Spain. PBMCs, B-cell-depleted T cells, or T cells were the source of the cDNA or gDNA that made up the material.

In the original workflow: Quantification of nucleated cells was approximated via reference gene primer amplification. Clones were sequenced by immunoSEQ multiplex PCR, and TCRdb holds only the in-frame ones, with some missing. Clonal size and the V and J genes are those of that table, whereas D and trimming came from the DNA. Here the sample spans 85,000 to 130,000 clones, roughly 80% being singletons. V lost 5 bases and J 3 bases, leaving 12 bases between the germline ends. The length of the CDR3 is 14 residues. Germline V gene data show CDR1 as LNHDA and CDR2 as SQIVND (reference sequence). Sequencing was carried out using peripheral blood. The J gene is TRBJ2-3, the V gene TRBV19; a possible D gene is TRBD2 (6 bases). This TCR came from a woman aged 55-70 years with acute or convalescent COVID-19. CDR3 residues: CASSSRGGTDTQYF. CDR3 coding DNA: TGTGCCAGTAGTTCGCGGGGAGGAACAGATACGCAGTATTTT.